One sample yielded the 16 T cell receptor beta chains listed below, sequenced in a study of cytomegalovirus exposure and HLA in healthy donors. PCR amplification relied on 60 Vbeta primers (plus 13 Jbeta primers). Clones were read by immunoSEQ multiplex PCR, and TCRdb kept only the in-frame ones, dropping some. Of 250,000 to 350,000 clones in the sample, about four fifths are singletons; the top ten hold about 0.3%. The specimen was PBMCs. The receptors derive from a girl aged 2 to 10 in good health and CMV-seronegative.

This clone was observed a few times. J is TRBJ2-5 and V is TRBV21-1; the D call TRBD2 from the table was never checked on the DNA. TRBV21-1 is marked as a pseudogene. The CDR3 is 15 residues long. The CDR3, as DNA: TGTGCCAGCAGCAGGGCTAGCGGGAGATGGGAGACCCAGTACTTC. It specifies CASSRASGRWETQYF.

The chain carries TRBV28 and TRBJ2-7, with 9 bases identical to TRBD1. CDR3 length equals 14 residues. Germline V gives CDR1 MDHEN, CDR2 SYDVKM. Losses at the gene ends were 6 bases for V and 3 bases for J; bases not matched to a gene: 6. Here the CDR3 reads CASSPTGGGYEQYF. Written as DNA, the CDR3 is TGTGCCAGCAGCCCGACAGGGGGGGGCTACGAGCAGTACTTC.

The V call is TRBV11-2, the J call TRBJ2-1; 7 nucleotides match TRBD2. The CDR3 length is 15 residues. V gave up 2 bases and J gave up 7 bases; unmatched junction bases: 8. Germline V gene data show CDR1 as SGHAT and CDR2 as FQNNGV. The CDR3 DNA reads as TGTGCCAGCAGCTTATGGAGGGAGGGCCGGAATGAGCAGTTCTTC. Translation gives CASSLWREGRNEQFF. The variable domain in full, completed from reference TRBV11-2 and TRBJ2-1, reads EAGVAQSPRYKIIEKRQSVAFWCNPISGHATLYWYQQILGQGPKLLIQFQNNGVVDDSQLPKDRFSAERLKGVDSTLKIQPAKLEDSAVYLCASSLWREGRNEQFFGPGTRLTVL.

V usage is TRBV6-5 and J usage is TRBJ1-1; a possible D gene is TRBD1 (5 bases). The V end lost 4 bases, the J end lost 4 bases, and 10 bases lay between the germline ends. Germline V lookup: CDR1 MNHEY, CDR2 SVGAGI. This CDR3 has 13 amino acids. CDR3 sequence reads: CASSSRQFTEAFF. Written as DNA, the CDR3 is TGTGCCAGCAGTTCCAGACAGTTCACTGAAGCTTTCTTT.

The CDR3 here is CASRSGSPQETQYF. CDR3 bases: TGCGCCAGCCGAAGCGGGAGCCCACAAGAGACCCAGTACTTC. The J gene is TRBJ2-5, the V gene TRBV10-2; 8 bases map to TRBD2. The CDR3 is made up of 14 amino acids. V lost 8 bases, J lost 2 bases, and 7 bases stayed unmatched. Germline CDR1 and CDR2: WSHSY and SAAADI.

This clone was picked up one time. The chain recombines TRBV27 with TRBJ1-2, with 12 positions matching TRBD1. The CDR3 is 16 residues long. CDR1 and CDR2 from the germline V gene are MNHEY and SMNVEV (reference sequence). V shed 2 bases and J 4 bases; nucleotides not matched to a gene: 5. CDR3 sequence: CASSLSRGQGAYGYTF. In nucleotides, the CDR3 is TGTGCCAGCAGTTTAAGTAGGGGACAGGGGGCCTATGGCTACACCTTC.

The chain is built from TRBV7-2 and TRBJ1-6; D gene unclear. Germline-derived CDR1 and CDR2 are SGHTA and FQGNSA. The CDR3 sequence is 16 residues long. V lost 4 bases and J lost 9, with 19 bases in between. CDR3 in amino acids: CASSSEAGAGISPLHF. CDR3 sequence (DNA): TGTGCCAGCAGCTCGGAGGCAGGTGCCGGAATTTCACCCCTCCACTTT.

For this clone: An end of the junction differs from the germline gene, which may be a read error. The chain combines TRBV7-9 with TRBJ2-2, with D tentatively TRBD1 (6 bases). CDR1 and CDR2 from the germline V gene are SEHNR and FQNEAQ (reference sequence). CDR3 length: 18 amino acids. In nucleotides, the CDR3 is TGTTCCAGCAGCCCCTTGAGGGGGAGAATTTCGAACACCGGGGAGCTGTTTTTT. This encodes CSSSPLRGRISNTGELFF.

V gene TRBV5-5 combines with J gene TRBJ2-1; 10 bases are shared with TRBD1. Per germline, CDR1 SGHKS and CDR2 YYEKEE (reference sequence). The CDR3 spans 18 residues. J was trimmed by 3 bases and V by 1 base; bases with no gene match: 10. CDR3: CASSLTLSGTGVYNEQFF. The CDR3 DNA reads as TGTGCCAGCAGCTTGACCTTAAGCGGGACAGGGGTCTACAATGAGCAGTTCTTC. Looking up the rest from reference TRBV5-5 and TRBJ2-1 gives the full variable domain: DAGVTQSPTHLIKTRGQQVTLRCSPISGHKSVSWYQQVLGQGPQFIFQYYEKEERGRGNFPDRFSARQFPNYSSELNVNALLLGDSALYLCASSLTLSGTGVYNEQFFGPGTRLTVL.

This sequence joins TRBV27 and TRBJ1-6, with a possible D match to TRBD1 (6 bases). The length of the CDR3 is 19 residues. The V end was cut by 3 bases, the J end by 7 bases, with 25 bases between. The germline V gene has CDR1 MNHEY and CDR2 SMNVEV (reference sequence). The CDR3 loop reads CASSFAGRGREAGNSPLHF. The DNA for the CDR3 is TGTGCCAGCAGTTTTGCCGGAAGGGGGAGGGAAGCTGGGAATTCACCCCTCCACTTT.

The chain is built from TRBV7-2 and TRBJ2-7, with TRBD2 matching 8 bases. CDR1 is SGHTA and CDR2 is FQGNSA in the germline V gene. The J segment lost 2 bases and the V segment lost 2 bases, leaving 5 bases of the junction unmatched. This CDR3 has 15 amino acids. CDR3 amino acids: CASSLSGGRTYEQYF. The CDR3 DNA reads TGTGCCAGCAGCTTAAGCGGGGGCCGAACCTACGAGCAGTACTTC.

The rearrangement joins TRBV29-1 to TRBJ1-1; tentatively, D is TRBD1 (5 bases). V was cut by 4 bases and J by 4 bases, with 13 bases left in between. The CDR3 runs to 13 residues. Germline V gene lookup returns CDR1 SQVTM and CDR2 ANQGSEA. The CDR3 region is CSVVRGSGTEAFF. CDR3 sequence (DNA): TGCAGCGTTGTGCGGGGGTCCGGCACTGAAGCTTTCTTT.

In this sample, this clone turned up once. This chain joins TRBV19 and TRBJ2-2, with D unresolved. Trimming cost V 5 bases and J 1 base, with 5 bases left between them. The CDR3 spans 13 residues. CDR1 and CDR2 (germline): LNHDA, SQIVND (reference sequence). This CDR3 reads CASSSQNTGELFF. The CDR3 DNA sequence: TGTGCCAGTAGTTCCCAGAACACCGGGGAGCTGTTTTTT. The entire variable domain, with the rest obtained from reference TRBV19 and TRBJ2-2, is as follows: DGGITQSPKYLFRKEGQNVTLSCEQNLNHDAMYWYRQDPGQGLRLIYYSQIVNDFQKGDIAEGYSVSREKKESFPLTVTSAQKNPTAFYLCASSSQNTGELFFGEGSRLTVL.

The CDR3 bases are TGTGCCAGCAGGATACTAGCGGGAGGGATTCAGGAGCAGTTCTTC. Its translation is CASRILAGGIQEQFF. The chain uses TRBV6-1 and TRBJ2-1; 13 nucleotides agree with TRBD2. V was clipped by 6 bases and J by 10 bases; unmatched bases: 9. Germline V CDR1 and CDR2: MNHNS, SASEGT. The CDR3 is made up of 15 amino acids.

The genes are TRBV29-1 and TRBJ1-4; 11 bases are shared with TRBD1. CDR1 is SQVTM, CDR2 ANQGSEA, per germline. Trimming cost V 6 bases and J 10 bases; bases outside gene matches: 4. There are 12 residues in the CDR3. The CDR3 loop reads CSVGDRGGKLFF. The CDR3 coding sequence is TGCAGCGTCGGGGACAGGGGGGGAAAACTGTTTTTT.

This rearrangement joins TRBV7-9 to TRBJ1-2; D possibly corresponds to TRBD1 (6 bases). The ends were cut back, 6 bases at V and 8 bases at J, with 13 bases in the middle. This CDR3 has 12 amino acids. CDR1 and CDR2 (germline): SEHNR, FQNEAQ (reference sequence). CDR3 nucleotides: TGTGCCAGCAGTACACAGGGAAGAGGCTACACCTTC. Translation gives CASSTQGRGYTF.